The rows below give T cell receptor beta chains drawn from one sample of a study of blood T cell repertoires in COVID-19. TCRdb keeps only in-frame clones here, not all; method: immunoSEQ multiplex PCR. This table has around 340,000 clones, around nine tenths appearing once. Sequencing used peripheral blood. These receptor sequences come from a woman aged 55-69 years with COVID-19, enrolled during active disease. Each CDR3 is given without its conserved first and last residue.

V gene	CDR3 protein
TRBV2	ASSELGMNTEAF
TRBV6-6	ASSDWPFSNQPQH
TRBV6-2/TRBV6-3	ASSLTGFEQF
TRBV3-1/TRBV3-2	ASSQARASEKLF
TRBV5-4	ASSWGQGKVETQY
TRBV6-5	ASSSQGAYGNTIY
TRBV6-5	ASSRGLLSSYEQY
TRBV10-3	AISDRQGAPDGYT
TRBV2	ASSETQGAQETQY
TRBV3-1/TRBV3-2	ASSHLDSYEQY
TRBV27	ASSIRGTEAF
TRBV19	ASSPVGSYGYT
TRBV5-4	ASSLAGDRAGNTIY
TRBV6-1	ASSEGQLSGNTIY
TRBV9	ASGDTYGYT
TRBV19	ASSGDRTSSYEQY
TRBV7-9	ASGARSEAF
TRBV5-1	ASSFGLAGGVEETQY
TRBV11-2	ASSLESGRSTDTQY
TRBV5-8	ASSAFRRLNTEAF
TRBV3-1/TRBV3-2	ASSSRQGPNSPLH
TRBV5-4	ASSPGGGKNSPLH
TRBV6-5	ASSYSLGGEKLF
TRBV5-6	ASSFWNRENSPLH
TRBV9	ASSALGTAQETQY
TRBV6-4	ASSLTGSEGYT
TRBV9	ASSVADTAYGYT
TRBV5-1	ASSLTGTGGDTEAF
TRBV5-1	ASSDSLQETQY
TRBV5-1	ASSLAGVAGDSYEQY
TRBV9	ASSVEQVTEAF
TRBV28	ASSLGGGPEQY
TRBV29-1	SVDRGQGNTEAF
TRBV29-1	SAEHNEQF
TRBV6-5	ASRWDTSSGNTIY
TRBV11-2	ASSQRIRDSFAYEQY
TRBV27	ASSRRGSEWETQY